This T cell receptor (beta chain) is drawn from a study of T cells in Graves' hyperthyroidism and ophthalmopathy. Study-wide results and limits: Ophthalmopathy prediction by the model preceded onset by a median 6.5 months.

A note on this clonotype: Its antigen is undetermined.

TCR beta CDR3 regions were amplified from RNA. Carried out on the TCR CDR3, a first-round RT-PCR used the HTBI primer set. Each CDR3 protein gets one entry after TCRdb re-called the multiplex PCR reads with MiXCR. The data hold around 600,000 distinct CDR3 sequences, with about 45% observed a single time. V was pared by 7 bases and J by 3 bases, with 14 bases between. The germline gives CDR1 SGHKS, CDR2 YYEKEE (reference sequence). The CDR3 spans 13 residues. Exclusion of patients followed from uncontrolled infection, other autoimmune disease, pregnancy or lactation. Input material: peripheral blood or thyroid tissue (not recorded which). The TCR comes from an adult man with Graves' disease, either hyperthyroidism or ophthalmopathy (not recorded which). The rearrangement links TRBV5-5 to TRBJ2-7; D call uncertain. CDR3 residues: CASARVAVYEQYF. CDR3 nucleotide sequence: TGTGCCAGCGCCCGGGTGGCGGTCTACGAGCAGTACTTC.